Listed below are T cell receptor beta chains from one sample, sequenced in a study of graft-versus-host responses after intestinal transplantation. Using immunoSEQ multiplex PCR, the repertoire was profiled, and TCRdb retains in-frame clones only, with some absent. This table has about 47,000 clones, approximately 95% appearing once. Their specific antigens are unknown. This specimen consisted of unstimulated CD8+ T cells sorted from spleen or lymph node cells, obtained before transplant. All receptors derive from a human donor who was the organ donor for an intestinal transplant. CDR3s include the opening cysteine and the closing phenylalanine or tryptophan. A D gene is named only where the DNA matches it firmly. The listing skips clone size in some rows; elsewhere it reads once, few, many or a size class.

d_call clone_size j_call v_call cdr3_nt cdr3_aa
- - TRBJ1-1 TRBV11-3 TGTGCCAGCAGCGAGGACAGTAACACTGAAGCTTTCTTT CASSEDSNTEAFF
- - TRBJ1-5 TRBV27 TGTGCCAGCAAAACTGGGGGTCAGCCCCAGCATTTT CASKTGGQPQHF
- - TRBJ1-2 TRBV13 TGTGCCAGCAGCTTAGGGGCGAACTATGGCTACACCTTC CASSLGANYGYTF
- few TRBJ1-1 TRBV2 TGTGCCCTCGGAGAGGAGGTTAACACTGAAGCTTTCTTT CALGEEVNTEAFF
- - TRBJ2-7 TRBV4-2 TGTGCCAGCAGCCAAGATATGGGGAGGAGTGAGCAGTACTTC CASSQDMGRSEQYF
TRBD1 few TRBJ1-1 TRBV6-6 TGTGCCAGCATGCGGGAGGACAGGGGGCAAGAAGCTTTCTTT CASMREDRGQEAFF
TRBD2 - TRBJ2-1 TRBV7-2 TGTGCCAGCGGATTAATGGCGGGGGGTTACAATGAGCAGTTCTTC CASGLMAGGYNEQFF
- - TRBJ2-3 TRBV29-1 TGCAGCGTTGAGAAGGGGTCGGGGGATACGCAGTATTTT CSVEKGSGDTQYF
TRBD2 once TRBJ2-7 TRBV18 TGTGCCAGCTCACCCCTAGCGGGGAACTACGAGCAGTACTTC CASSPLAGNYEQYF
TRBD1 - TRBJ2-1 TRBV18 TGTGCCAGCTCACCAGCGCAGGGGGACAATGAGCAGTTCTTC CASSPAQGDNEQFF
- - TRBJ2-1 TRBV7-3 TGTGCCAGCAGCCCCAATGGGGTGGGGTTATGGCAGTTCTTC CASSPNGVGLWQFF
- - TRBJ1-4 TRBV12-5 TGTGCTAGTGGGCCAGACTTTGCAACTAATGAAAAACTGTTTTTT CASGPDFATNEKLFF
- - TRBJ1-1 TRBV2 TGTGCCAGCAGTGAAGCGGGGCAGGGGAACACTGAAGCTTTCTTT CASSEAGQGNTEAFF
- - TRBJ1-5 TRBV21-1 TGTGCCAGCAGCAAGTACGGTAACACCAGGGTTCCCTATAGCAATCAGCCCCAGCATTTT CASSKYGNTRVPYSNQPQHF
- - TRBJ2-1 TRBV5-1 TGCGCCAGCAGCTGGGGGCGGACTGAGCAGTTCTTC CASSWGRTEQFF
TRBD1 - TRBJ1-4 TRBV30 TGTGCCTGGAGTTTAGGACAGGGGAGCGAAAAACTGTTTTTT CAWSLGQGSEKLFF
TRBD2 - TRBJ2-5 TRBV5-4 TGTGGAACGGGCGGGACTAGCGGACCCTCAGAGACCCAGTACTTC CGTGGTSGPSETQYF
- - TRBJ2-1 TRBV27 TGTGCCAGCAGTTTAGACGAGCGGACCTACAATGAGCAGTTCTTC CASSLDERTYNEQFF
TRBD1 - TRBJ2-7 TRBV11-2 TGTGCCAGCAGCTTAGAGGGACAGGGCCCCTACGAGCAGTACTTC CASSLEGQGPYEQYF
TRBD2 - TRBJ2-1 TRBV7-9 TGTGCCAGCAGTTCCCTTAGCGGGGGGTACAATGAGCAGTTCTTC CASSSLSGGYNEQFF
TRBD1 - TRBJ2-1 TRBV18 TGTGCCAGCTCACCACCTGGGACAGGGGTCAATGAGCAGTTCTTC CASSPPGTGVNEQFF
- - TRBJ1-1 TRBV4-1 TGCGCCAGCAGCCAAGATCAGGCCTCCGAAGCTTTCTTT CASSQDQASEAFF
- few TRBJ2-3 TRBV5-1 TGCGCCAGCAGCTCGGACAGAAGTACAGATACGCAGTATTTT CASSSDRSTDTQYF
- - TRBJ2-7 TRBV13 TGTGCCAGCAGCTCGGGATCGATCTTTTACGAGCAGTACTTC CASSSGSIFYEQYF
TRBD1 - TRBJ2-2 TRBV9 TGTGCCAGCAGCGCCGACAGGGGGGACACCGGGGAGCTGTTTTTT CASSADRGDTGELFF
- - TRBJ1-1 TRBV5-1 TGCGCCAGCAGCTTGTTTGTAGCTTTCTTT CASSLFVAFF
- - TRBJ1-1 TRBV6-1 TGTGCCAGCAGTGAATTGGGGGGCACTGAAGCTTTCTTT CASSELGGTEAFF
- - TRBJ2-7 TRBV11-1 TGTGCCAGCAGCTTTTTGGGAGGTCACGAGCAGTACTTC CASSFLGGHEQYF
TRBD1 - TRBJ2-7 TRBV27 TGTGCCAGCAAACAGGGGTTCCATTTCCCTTTCGAGCAGTACTTC CASKQGFHFPFEQYF
- - TRBJ2-1 TRBV7-3 TGTGCCAGCAGCTTAGGCAGGGCGGGTTGGAATGAGCAGTTCTTC CASSLGRAGWNEQFF
- - TRBJ2-1 TRBV4-3 TGCGCCAGCAGCCAAGAGTGGCCAGCGAACAATGAGCAGTTCTTC CASSQEWPANNEQFF
- - TRBJ1-1 TRBV9 TGTGCCAGCAGCGTATCTGGGTGGGTCTCGAACACTGAAGCTTTCTTT CASSVSGWVSNTEAFF
- once TRBJ1-1 TRBV7-3 TGTGCCAGCAGCCCGGGGGGCGAGAACACTGAAGCTTTCTTT CASSPGGENTEAFF
- - TRBJ1-2 TRBV9 TGTGCCAGCAGCGAGGGTTCAGATAACTATGGCTACACCTTC CASSEGSDNYGYTF
- - TRBJ2-3 TRBV11-2 TGTGCCAGCAGCCTAAGCACAGATACGCAGTATTTT CASSLSTDTQYF
- - TRBJ1-5 TRBV7-9 TGTGCCAGCAGCTTAGGGCCCAATCAGCCCCAGCATTTT CASSLGPNQPQHF
- - TRBJ2-1 TRBV4-1 TGCGCCAGCAGCCAAGCCGTTTCGGGCCCCGTGCAGCAGTTCTTC CASSQAVSGPVQQFF
- - TRBJ2-7 TRBV5-4 TGTGCCAGCAGCTTGTGGGGGAACTCCTACGAGCAGTACTTC CASSLWGNSYEQYF
TRBD1 - TRBJ2-3 TRBV19 TGTGCCAGTAGCATAAGGGGGACAGCGCGTAGCACAGATACGCAGTATTTT CASSIRGTARSTDTQYF
- - TRBJ2-7 TRBV10-3 TGTGCCACAGGTACGAACGAGCAGTACTTC CATGTNEQYF
TRBD1 - TRBJ2-7 TRBV4-1 TGCGCCAGCAGCCATGGGGACAGGGGGCTTCCCTACGAGCAGTACTTC CASSHGDRGLPYEQYF
TRBD2 - TRBJ2-7 TRBV6-1 TGTGCCAGCAGTGCCCGTGGACTAGCGGGAGCCTCAAACGAGCAGTACTTC CASSARGLAGASNEQYF
- - TRBJ1-1 TRBV5-6 TGTGCCAGCAGCTTAATTAACACTGAAGCTTTCTTT CASSLINTEAFF
TRBD1 - TRBJ1-3 TRBV27 TGTGCCAGCAGTTCGCTCTCCGGGACAGGGACCGGGAACACCATATATTTT CASSSLSGTGTGNTIYF
- - TRBJ2-2 TRBV28 TGTGCCAGCAGTTTTATAACAGAACCTAACACCGGGGAGCTGTTTTTT CASSFITEPNTGELFF
- - TRBJ2-7 TRBV6-1 TGTGCCAGCAGTGAAATGGCAGGGGAGTACGAGCAGTACTTC CASSEMAGEYEQYF
- - TRBJ2-7 TRBV15 TGTGCCACCAGCAGAGGGGCAGGGGAGGTCTCCTACGAGCAGTACTTC CATSRGAGEVSYEQYF
TRBD1 - TRBJ2-7 TRBV4-1 TGCGCCAGCAGCCAAAAGACAGGGGTGGCCTACGAGCAGTACTTC CASSQKTGVAYEQYF
- - TRBJ2-2 TRBV19 TGTGCCAGTAGTATGTATCTCCTTAGGGGGGAAGACACCGGGGAGCTGTTTTTT CASSMYLLRGEDTGELFF